A selection of T cell receptor beta chains follows, all from one sample in a study of cytomegalovirus exposure and HLA in healthy donors. Produced via immunoSEQ multiplex PCR; TCRdb's table is partial and in-frame only. There are tens of thousands of clones in the sample; approximately 75% occur only once, and approximately 3.6% lies in the top ten. Sample: PBMCs. All receptors derive from a woman aged 40 to 49 in good health and CMV-seronegative. CDR3s include the opening cysteine and the closing phenylalanine or tryptophan. A D gene is named only where the DNA matches it firmly. A row's size may be missing; if present it is once, few, many or a size class.

D,J,size,V,DNA,CDR3
NA,TRBJ2-7,NA,TRBV5-8,TGTGCCAGCAGCTTGTGGGGGGACTACGAGCAGTACTTC,CASSLWGDYEQYF
NA,TRBJ1-2,NA,TRBV7-9,TGTGCCAGCAACCCAGGGGACCTTCCAAACTATGGCTACACCTTC,CASNPGDLPNYGYTF
NA,TRBJ1-3,NA,TRBV5-1,TGCGCCAGCAGCCCGGAAGGGGTCTTCTCTGGAAACACCATATATTTT,CASSPEGVFSGNTIYF
NA,TRBJ2-2,NA,TRBV5-1,TGCGCCAGCAGCTTCACCCCCGTCAGGTTCGCGAACACCGGGGAGCTGTTTTTT,CASSFTPVRFANTGELFF
NA,TRBJ1-5,NA,TRBV7-9,TGTGCCAGTCAGGAAAATAGCAATCAGCCCCAGCATTTT,CASQENSNQPQHF
NA,TRBJ2-2,NA,TRBV27,TGTGCCAGCAGTTTATCGAAGAGAGCCACCGGGGAGCTGTTTTTT,CASSLSKRATGELFF
NA,TRBJ2-3,NA,TRBV9,TGTGCCAGCAGCGCTAGCACAGATACGCAGTATTTT,CASSASTDTQYF
NA,TRBJ1-6,NA,TRBV5-4,TGTGCCAGCAGCGGGGGATCCGCGGGGAGCTCCTATAATTCACCCCTCCACTTT,CASSGGSAGSSYNSPLHF
NA,TRBJ2-1,NA,TRBV6-1,TGTGCCAGCGTTCTGTCGACTACATACAATGAGCAGTTCTTC,CASVLSTTYNEQFF
TRBD2,TRBJ2-1,NA,TRBV10-3,TGTGCCATCAGTGAGTCTATTAGGACTAGCAATGAGCAGTTCTTC,CAISESIRTSNEQFF
TRBD1,TRBJ2-1,few,TRBV6-5,TGTGCCAGCAGCACGGACAGGGGTCTCTACAATGAGCAGTTCTTC,CASSTDRGLYNEQFF
NA,TRBJ2-5,NA,TRBV12-5,TGTGCTAGTGGTTTGGGACACTCTCGAGAGACCCAGTACTTC,CASGLGHSRETQYF
TRBD1,TRBJ1-6,few,TRBV6-6,TGTGCCAGTGAAATTATAGGACAGGGAAATTCACCCCTCCACTTT,CASEIIGQGNSPLHF
NA,TRBJ1-6,NA,TRBV18,TGTGCCAGCTTCCAAGCTTCGGGGGGTAGGGGTTATTCACCCCTCCACTTT,CASFQASGGRGYSPLHF
NA,TRBJ2-7,NA,TRBV5-1,TGCGCCAGCAGCTTGGAAGGGAGCCAGAGGTACGAGCAGTACTTC,CASSLEGSQRYEQYF
NA,TRBJ2-5,few,TRBV5-1,TGCGCCAGCAGGGACGGAGGTAATCCTCAAGAGACCCAGTACTTC,CASRDGGNPQETQYF
TRBD1,TRBJ2-5,NA,TRBV7-6,TGTGCCAGCAGCTGGGACAGGCAAGAGACCCAGTACTTC,CASSWDRQETQYF
TRBD1,TRBJ2-7,NA,TRBV5-4,TGTGCCAGCAGCATTCCGGGACAGGGCTCCTACGAGCAGTACTTC,CASSIPGQGSYEQYF
NA,TRBJ2-7,NA,TRBV5-1,TGCGCCAGCAGCTTCGGAGGGACCACCTACGAGCAGTACTTC,CASSFGGTTYEQYF
NA,TRBJ1-1,NA,TRBV4-1,TGCGCCAGCAGCCAAGTGACAGCGAGTCTTTGTGAAGCTTTCTTT,CASSQVTASLCEAFF
NA,TRBJ2-2,NA,TRBV5-6,TGTGCCAGCAGCTTCGGACTGGCGAACACCGGGGAGCTGTTTTTT,CASSFGLANTGELFF
NA,TRBJ1-1,few,TRBV6-5,TGTGCCAGCGGAGATTTGAGCCTTCGGAACACTGAAGCTTTCTTT,CASGDLSLRNTEAFF
NA,TRBJ2-3,NA,TRBV2,TGTGCCAGCAGCCCGGGACAACGATGGGCAGATACGCAGTATTTT,CASSPGQRWADTQYF
NA,TRBJ1-5,NA,TRBV15,TGTGCCACCAGCGGAACGGGGAAGCAGCCCCAGAATTTT,CATSGTGKQPQNF
NA,TRBJ2-1,NA,TRBV4-2,TGTGCCAGCAGCCACCCCGCTAGCAATGAGCAGTTCTTC,CASSHPASNEQFF
TRBD1,TRBJ1-3,once,TRBV4-1,TGCGCCAGCAGCCAAGATGGACAGGGGGCGTCCGGCGCCCGAAACACCATATATTTT,CASSQDGQGASGARNTIYF
TRBD2,TRBJ2-5,NA,TRBV18,TGTGCCAGCTCACCGCTCCCTGCCGGGGGGGCCCGAGAGACCCAGTACTTC,CASSPLPAGGARETQYF
NA,TRBJ1-1,few,TRBV29-1,TGCAGCGTTGAAGGAGGGAGGAGTGTGAACACTGAAGCTTTCTTT,CSVEGGRSVNTEAFF
TRBD2,TRBJ2-1,NA,TRBV7-3,TGTGCCAGCAGCTTAACCGCTAGCGGGGTAGGACCCTACGGCAATGAGCAGTTCTTC,CASSLTASGVGPYGNEQFF
NA,TRBJ2-1,NA,TRBV7-9,TGTGCCAGCAGCTCTAGCGCTAGAGTCGGTGAGCAGTTCTTC,CASSSSARVGEQFF
TRBD1,TRBJ2-2,NA,TRBV20-1,TGCAGTGTTGACAGGGCCGGGGAGCTGTTTTTT,CSVDRAGELFF
TRBD1,TRBJ1-2,NA,TRBV2,TGTGCCAGCAGGGAAGAGGGACAGGCCGGCTACCCCTTC,CASREEGQAGYPF
NA,TRBJ1-1,few,TRBV30,TGTGCCTGGAGTCACGGGTGGAGCACTGAAGCTTTCTTT,CAWSHGWSTEAFF
NA,TRBJ1-1,NA,TRBV27,TGTGCCAGCGGGACACAGGGACTAGGCACTGAAGCTTTCTTT,CASGTQGLGTEAFF
TRBD2,TRBJ2-1,once,TRBV7-3,TGTGCCAGCAGCCACGGGACTAGCGGAAATGAGCAGTTCTTC,CASSHGTSGNEQFF
NA,TRBJ2-5,NA,TRBV7-6,TGTGCCAGCAGCCCGGGGGTACAAGAGACCCAGTACTTC,CASSPGVQETQYF
NA,TRBJ1-1,NA,TRBV7-2,TGTGCCAGCAGCTTACAAGGGGGGAACACTGAAGCTTTCTTT,CASSLQGGNTEAFF
NA,TRBJ2-2,NA,TRBV6-5,TGTGCAGTCAGGGGCCTTAACACCGGGGAGCTGTTTTTT,CAVRGLNTGELFF
NA,TRBJ1-1,NA,TRBV28,TGTGCCAGCAGTTTGGACGGGGCGGTGGGGGGGGAGGCTTTCTTT,CASSLDGAVGGEAFF
TRBD2,TRBJ2-4,NA,TRBV30,TGTGCCTGGAGTCGGGGCGGGGGGGGCAAAAACATTCAGTACTTC,CAWSRGGGGKNIQYF
NA,TRBJ2-7,NA,TRBV18,TGTGCCAGCTCACCACCAGCGAGAGGCTCCTACGAGCAGTACTTC,CASSPPARGSYEQYF
TRBD1,TRBJ2-3,NA,TRBV14,TGTGCCAGCAGCCTAATAATGGGACAGGGGGCAGATACGCAGTATTTT,CASSLIMGQGADTQYF
NA,TRBJ1-1,once,TRBV5-1,TGCGCCAGCAGCAACGGACTGGAAAACACTGAAGCTTTCTTT,CASSNGLENTEAFF
TRBD1,TRBJ2-7,once,TRBV5-1,TGCGCCAGCAGACAGGAGGTACAGGGGGGAGCCTTCGAGCAGTACTTC,CASRQEVQGGAFEQYF
TRBD2,TRBJ2-2,NA,TRBV9,TGTGCCAGCAGCGTAGACATAGCGGGGGCGAACACCGGGGAGCTGTTTTTT,CASSVDIAGANTGELFF
TRBD1,TRBJ1-1,NA,TRBV7-2,TGTGCCAGCAGCTACGACAGGGAGAACACTGAAGCTTTCTTT,CASSYDRENTEAFF
TRBD1,TRBJ1-1,NA,TRBV30,TGTGCCTGGAGTCCACAGGGGTGTGAAGCTTTCTTT,CAWSPQGCEAFF
TRBD1,TRBJ1-2,NA,TRBV4-1,TGCGCCAGCAGCCGCCGACAGGGTGGCTACACCTTC,CASSRRQGGYTF
TRBD1,TRBJ1-1,NA,TRBV29-1,TGCAGCGGTGTCCCCTTTCTGGACAGGGTTGGCACTGAAGCTTTCTTT,CSGVPFLDRVGTEAFF
TRBD1,TRBJ2-7,once,TRBV9,TGTGCCAGCAGCGTAGCACAGGGGAATCTCTACGAGCAGTACTTC,CASSVAQGNLYEQYF
TRBD1,TRBJ2-7,once,TRBV20-1,TGCAGTGCTAGAGCCTACAGGGGGCAGTACTTC,CSARAYRGQYF
NA,TRBJ2-3,NA,TRBV7-8,TGTGCCAGCAACTCGCTGACAGATACGCAGTATTTT,CASNSLTDTQYF
TRBD2,TRBJ2-7,NA,TRBV14,TGTGCCAGCAGCCAAGGACTAGCGAGTGTCTACGAGCAGTACTTC,CASSQGLASVYEQYF
NA,TRBJ2-5,few,TRBV7-9,TGTGCCAGCAGCTTAGAGGGCGCAGGGCATGAGACCCAGTACTTC,CASSLEGAGHETQYF
NA,TRBJ1-2,NA,TRBV6-1,TGTGCCAGCACCTCCCGGGATGTCCTCGGTGGCTACACCTTC,CASTSRDVLGGYTF
NA,TRBJ2-7,NA,TRBV9,TGTGCCAGCAGCGCGACTGGCTACGAGCAGTACTTC,CASSATGYEQYF
TRBD1,TRBJ1-5,many,TRBV7-9,TGTGCCAGCAGCTTAGTATTAAGGGGGCAAGATGGCAATCAGCCCCAGCATTTT,CASSLVLRGQDGNQPQHF
NA,TRBJ1-4,once,TRBV5-1,TGCGCCAGCAGCTGGGGACGGGGGAATGAAAAACTGTTTTTT,CASSWGRGNEKLFF